This is a list of T cell receptor beta chains from one sample in a study of blood T cell dynamics during melanoma immunotherapy. The method was immunoSEQ multiplex PCR; TCRdb's version includes in-frame clones alone and lacks a portion of them. The sample contains over 10,000 clones, roughly 89% of which appear only once. The sample here was blood, taken from a patient treated with checkpoint blockade. These receptors were taken from a human donor with melanoma. CDR3s include the opening cysteine and the closing phenylalanine or tryptophan. A D gene is named only where the DNA matches it firmly. A clone size is listed for some rows: how often the clone was seen (once, few, many), or a class if it is expanded.

v_call	j_call	clone_size	d_call	cdr3_aa	cdr3_nt
TRBV5-4	TRBJ1-2	.	TRBD1	CASSLRDREYGYTF	TGTGCCAGCAGCTTGCGGGACAGGGAGTATGGCTACACCTTC
TRBV7-9	TRBJ1-1	.	.	CASSLGQDKAFF	TGTGCCAGCAGCTTAGGACAGGATAAAGCTTTCTTT
TRBV19	TRBJ2-7	.	.	CASSPGPSYEQYF	TGTGCCAGTAGTCCGGGGCCATCCTACGAGCAGTACTTC
TRBV27	TRBJ2-7	.	TRBD2	CASSGRTSGIYEQYF	TGTGCCAGCAGTGGGCGGACTAGCGGGATCTACGAGCAGTACTTC
TRBV5-4	TRBJ1-4	.	TRBD1	CASSHRGRGEKLFF	TGTGCCAGCAGCCACAGGGGGCGCGGTGAAAAACTGTTTTTT
TRBV7-2	TRBJ1-1	.	.	CASSWNGRNTEAFF	TGTGCCAGCAGCTGGAACGGGAGGAACACTGAAGCTTTCTTT
TRBV29-1	TRBJ1-1	.	.	CSGRAGGNTEAFF	TGCAGCGGCAGGGCGGGGGGGAACACTGAAGCTTTCTTT
TRBV18	TRBJ1-1	few	.	CASSYAIGRGRDTEAFF	TGTGCCAGCTCATATGCAATCGGACGGGGAAGGGACACTGAAGCTTTCTTT
TRBV13	TRBJ1-5	.	TRBD1	CASSQGQGLNNQPQHF	TGTGCCAGCAGCCAGGGACAGGGACTTAACAATCAGCCCCAGCATTTT
TRBV6-5	TRBJ2-7	.	.	CASRGPGINYEQYF	TGTGCCAGCCGGGGGCCGGGGATAAACTACGAGCAGTACTTC
TRBV28	TRBJ2-5	.	.	CASDVGGETQYF	TGTGCCAGCGACGTGGGGGGCGAGACCCAGTACTTC
TRBV11-2	TRBJ1-5	.	.	CASSLGSGSNQPQHF	TGTGCCAGCAGCTTAGGGTCGGGGAGCAATCAGCCCCAGCATTTT
TRBV10-3	TRBJ2-3	.	TRBD2	CAMRLAGNTDTQYF	TGTGCCATGAGACTAGCGGGGAACACAGATACGCAGTATTTT
TRBV7-9	TRBJ1-1	.	.	CASSLPGGTEAFF	TGTGCCAGCAGCTTACCGGGGGGGACTGAAGCTTTCTTT
TRBV2	TRBJ1-5	.	.	CASSDVGLANQPQHF	TGTGCCAGCAGTGATGTGGGATTAGCAAATCAGCCCCAGCATTTT
TRBV5-1	TRBJ2-3	.	TRBD2	CATYSGSYGDTQYF	TGCGCCACCTATAGCGGGAGTTATGGTGATACGCAGTATTTT
TRBV27	TRBJ2-7	.	.	CASTRTGSTYEQYF	TGTGCCAGCACCCGAACAGGTTCCACCTACGAGCAGTACTTC
TRBV6-1	TRBJ1-3	.	.	CASSELMAPGNTIYF	TGTGCCAGCAGTGAATTAATGGCCCCTGGAAACACCATATATTTT